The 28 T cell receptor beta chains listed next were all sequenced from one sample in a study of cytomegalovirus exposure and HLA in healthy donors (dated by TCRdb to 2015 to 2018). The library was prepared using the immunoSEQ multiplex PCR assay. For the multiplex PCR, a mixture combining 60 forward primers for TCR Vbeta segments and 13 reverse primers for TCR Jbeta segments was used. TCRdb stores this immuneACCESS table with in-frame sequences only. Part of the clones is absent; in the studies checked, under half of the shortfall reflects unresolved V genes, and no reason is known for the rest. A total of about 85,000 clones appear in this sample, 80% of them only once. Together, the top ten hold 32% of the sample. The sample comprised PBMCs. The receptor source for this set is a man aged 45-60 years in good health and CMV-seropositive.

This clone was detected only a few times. CDR3 sequence reads: CASSLGLGTGGYYGYTF. CDR3 coding DNA: TGTGCCAGCAGCTTAGGTCTGGGGACAGGGGGTTACTATGGCTACACCTTC. This rearrangement joins TRBV11-2 to TRBJ1-2; 11 bases are a match to TRBD1. V shed 1 base and J 3 bases; nucleotides not matched to a gene: 7. CDR1 SGHAT and CDR2 FQNNGV come from the germline V gene. CDR3 size: 17 residues.

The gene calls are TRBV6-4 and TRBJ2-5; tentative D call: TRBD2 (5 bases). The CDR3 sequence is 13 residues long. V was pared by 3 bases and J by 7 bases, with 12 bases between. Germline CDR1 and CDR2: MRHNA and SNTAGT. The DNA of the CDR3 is TGTGCCAGCAGTGAGGACTCCAAAGGGACCCAGTACTTC. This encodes CASSEDSKGTQYF.

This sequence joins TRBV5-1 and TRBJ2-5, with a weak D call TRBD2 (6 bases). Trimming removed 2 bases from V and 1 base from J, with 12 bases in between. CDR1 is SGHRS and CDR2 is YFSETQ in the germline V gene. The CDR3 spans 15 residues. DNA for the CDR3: TGCGCCAGCAGCTTCCAAACGGGAGCCCAAGAGACCCAGTACTTC. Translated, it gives CASSFQTGAQETQYF.

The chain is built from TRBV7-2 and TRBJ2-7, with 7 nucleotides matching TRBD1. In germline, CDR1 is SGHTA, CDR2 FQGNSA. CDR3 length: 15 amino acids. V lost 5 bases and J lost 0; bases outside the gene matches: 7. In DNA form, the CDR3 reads TGTGCCAGCAGCCCAACAGGGGTCCTCTCCTACGAGCAGTACTTC. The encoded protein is CASSPTGVLSYEQYF. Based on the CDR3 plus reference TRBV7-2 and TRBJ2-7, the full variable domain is GAGVSQSPSNKVTEKGKDVELRCDPISGHTALYWYRQSLGQGLEFLIYFQGNSAPDKSGLPSDRFSAERTGGSVSTLTIQRTQQEDSAVYLCASSPTGVLSYEQYFGPGTRLTVT.

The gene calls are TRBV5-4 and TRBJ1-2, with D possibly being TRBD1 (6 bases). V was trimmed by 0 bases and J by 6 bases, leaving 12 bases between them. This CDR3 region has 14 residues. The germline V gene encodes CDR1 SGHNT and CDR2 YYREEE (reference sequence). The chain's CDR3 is CASSLAPAGDGYTF. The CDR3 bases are TGTGCCAGCAGCTTGGCCCCGGCAGGGGATGGCTACACCTTC.

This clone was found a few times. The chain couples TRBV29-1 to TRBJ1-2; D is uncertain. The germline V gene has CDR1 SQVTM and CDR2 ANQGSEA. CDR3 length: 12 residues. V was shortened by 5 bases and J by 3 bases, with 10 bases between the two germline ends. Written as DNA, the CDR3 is TGCAGCGTTCTAGACGGGGACTATGGCTACACCTTC. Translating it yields CSVLDGDYGYTF.

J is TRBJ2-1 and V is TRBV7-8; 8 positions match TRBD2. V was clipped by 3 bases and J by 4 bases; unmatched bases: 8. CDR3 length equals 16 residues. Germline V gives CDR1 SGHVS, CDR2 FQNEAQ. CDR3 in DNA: TGTGCCAGCAGCTTCGGGGGGGATCGACGGTACAATGAGCAGTTCTTC. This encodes CASSFGGDRRYNEQFF.

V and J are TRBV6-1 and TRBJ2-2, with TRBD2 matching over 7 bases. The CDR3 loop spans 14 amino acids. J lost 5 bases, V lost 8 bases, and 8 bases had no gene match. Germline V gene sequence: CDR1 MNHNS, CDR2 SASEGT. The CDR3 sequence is CASGGGRGTGELFF. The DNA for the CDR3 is TGTGCCAGCGGGGGGGGGAGAGGGACCGGGGAGCTGTTTTTT.

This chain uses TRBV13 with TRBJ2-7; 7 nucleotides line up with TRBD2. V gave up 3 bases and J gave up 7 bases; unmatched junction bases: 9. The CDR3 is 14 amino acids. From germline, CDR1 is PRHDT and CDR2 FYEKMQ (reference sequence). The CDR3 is CASSFGGSGEEQYF. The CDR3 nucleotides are TGTGCCAGCAGCTTCGGCGGGAGTGGGGAGGAGCAGTACTTC.

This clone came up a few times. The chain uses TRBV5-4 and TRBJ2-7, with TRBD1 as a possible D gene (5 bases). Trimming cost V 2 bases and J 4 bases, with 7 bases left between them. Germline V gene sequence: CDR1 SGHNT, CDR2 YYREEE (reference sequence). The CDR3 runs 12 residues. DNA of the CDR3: TGTGCCAGCAGCTTCCCAGGGTACGAGCAGTACTTC. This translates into CASSFPGYEQYF.

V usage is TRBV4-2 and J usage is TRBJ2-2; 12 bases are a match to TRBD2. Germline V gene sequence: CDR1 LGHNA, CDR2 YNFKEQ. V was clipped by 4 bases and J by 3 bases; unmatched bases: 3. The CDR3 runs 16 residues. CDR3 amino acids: CASSPRLAGDTGELFF. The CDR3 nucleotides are TGTGCCAGCAGCCCGAGACTAGCGGGAGACACCGGGGAGCTGTTTTTT.

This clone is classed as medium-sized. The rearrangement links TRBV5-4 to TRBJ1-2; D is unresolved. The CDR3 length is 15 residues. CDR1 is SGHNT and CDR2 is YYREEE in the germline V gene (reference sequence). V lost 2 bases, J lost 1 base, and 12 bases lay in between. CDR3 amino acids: CASSLPRTNNYGYTF. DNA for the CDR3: TGTGCCAGCAGCTTACCGAGAACCAATAACTATGGCTACACCTTC.

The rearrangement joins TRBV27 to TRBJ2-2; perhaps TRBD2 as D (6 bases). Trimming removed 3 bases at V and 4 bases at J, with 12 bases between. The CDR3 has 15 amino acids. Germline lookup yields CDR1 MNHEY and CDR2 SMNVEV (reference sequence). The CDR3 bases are TGTGCCAGCAGTTTCGGATCGGGAGCCACCGGGGAGCTGTTTTTT. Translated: CASSFGSGATGELFF.

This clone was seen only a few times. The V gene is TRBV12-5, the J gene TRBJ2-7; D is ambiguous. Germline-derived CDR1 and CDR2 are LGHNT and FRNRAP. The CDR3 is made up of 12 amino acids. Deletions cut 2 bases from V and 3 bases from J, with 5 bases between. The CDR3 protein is CASGLSVYEQYF. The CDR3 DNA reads TGTGCTAGTGGTTTGTCCGTCTACGAGCAGTACTTC.

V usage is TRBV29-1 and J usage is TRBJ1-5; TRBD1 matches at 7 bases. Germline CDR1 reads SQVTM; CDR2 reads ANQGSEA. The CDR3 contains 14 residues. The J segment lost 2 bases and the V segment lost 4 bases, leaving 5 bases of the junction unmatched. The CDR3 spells CSVADRVGNQPQHF. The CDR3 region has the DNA TGCAGCGTTGCAGACAGGGTAGGCAATCAGCCCCAGCATTTT. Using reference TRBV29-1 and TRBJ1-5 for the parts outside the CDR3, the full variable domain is SAVISQKPSRDICQRGTSLTIQCQVDSQVTMMFWYRQQPGQSLTLIATANQGSEATYESGFVIDKFPISRPNLTFSTLTVSNMSPEDSSIYLCSVADRVGNQPQHFGDGTRLSIL.

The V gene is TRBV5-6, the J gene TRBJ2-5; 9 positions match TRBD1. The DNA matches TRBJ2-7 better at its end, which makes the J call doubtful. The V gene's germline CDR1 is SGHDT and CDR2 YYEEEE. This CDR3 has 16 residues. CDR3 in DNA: TGTGCCAGCAGCTTGGGCGGGACAGGGAACCTCTACGAGCAGTACTTC. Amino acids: CASSLGGTGNLYEQYF.

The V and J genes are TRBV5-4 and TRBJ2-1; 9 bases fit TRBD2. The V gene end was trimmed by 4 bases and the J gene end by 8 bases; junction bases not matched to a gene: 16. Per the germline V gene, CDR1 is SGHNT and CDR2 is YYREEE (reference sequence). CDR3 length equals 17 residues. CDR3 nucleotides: TGTGCCAGCAGCCCTCCCTCGGCGGGAGGGCGAGGGGATGAGCAGTTCTTC. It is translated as CASSPPSAGGRGDEQFF.

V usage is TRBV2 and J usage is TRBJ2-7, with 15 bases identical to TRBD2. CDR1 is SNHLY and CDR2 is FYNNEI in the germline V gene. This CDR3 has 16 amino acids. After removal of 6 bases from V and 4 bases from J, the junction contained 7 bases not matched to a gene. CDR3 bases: TGTGCCAGCAGCTATGGGACTAGCGGGAGGCTATACGAGCAGTACTTC. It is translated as CASSYGTSGRLYEQYF.

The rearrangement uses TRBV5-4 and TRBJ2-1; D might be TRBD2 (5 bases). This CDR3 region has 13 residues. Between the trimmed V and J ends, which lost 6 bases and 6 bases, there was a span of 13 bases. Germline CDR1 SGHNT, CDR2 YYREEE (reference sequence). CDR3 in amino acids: CASKAAVGNEQFF. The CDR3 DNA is TGTGCCAGCAAAGCGGCGGTGGGCAATGAGCAGTTCTTC.

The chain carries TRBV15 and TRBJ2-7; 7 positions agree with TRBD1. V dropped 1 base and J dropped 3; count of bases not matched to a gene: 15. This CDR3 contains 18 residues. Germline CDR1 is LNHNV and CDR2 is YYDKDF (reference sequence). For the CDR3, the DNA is TGTGCCACCAGCAGAGTTCCTTGGACCGGGACAGAAAACTACGAGCAGTACTTC. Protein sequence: CATSRVPWTGTENYEQYF. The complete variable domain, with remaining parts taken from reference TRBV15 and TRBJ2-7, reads DAMVIQNPRYQVTQFGKPVTLSCSQTLNHNVMYWYQQKSSQAPKLLFHYYDKDFNNEADTPDNFQSRRPNTSFCFLDIRSPGLGDTAMYLCATSRVPWTGTENYEQYFGPGTRLTVT.

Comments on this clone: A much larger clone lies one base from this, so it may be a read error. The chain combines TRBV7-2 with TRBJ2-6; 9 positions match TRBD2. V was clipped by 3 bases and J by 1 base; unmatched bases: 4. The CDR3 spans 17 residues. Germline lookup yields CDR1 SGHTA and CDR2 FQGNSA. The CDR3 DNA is TGTGCCAGCAGCTTCCCAGCGGGAGGATCTGGGGCCAACGTCCTGACTTTC. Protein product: CASSFPAGGSGANVLTF.

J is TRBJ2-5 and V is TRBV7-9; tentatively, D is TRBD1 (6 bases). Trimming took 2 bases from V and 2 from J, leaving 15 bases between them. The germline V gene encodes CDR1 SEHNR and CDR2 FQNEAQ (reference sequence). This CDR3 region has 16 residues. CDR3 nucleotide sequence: TGTGCCAGCAGCTTACCGGTACTAGGGGGACAAGAGACCCAGTACTTC. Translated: CASSLPVLGGQETQYF.

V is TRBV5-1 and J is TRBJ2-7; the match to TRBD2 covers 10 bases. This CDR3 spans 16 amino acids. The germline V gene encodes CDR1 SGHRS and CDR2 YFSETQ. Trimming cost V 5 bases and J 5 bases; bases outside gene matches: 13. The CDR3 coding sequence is TGCGCCAGCAGTAGAAGCGGGAGGGCCTTCGGCGACGAGCAGTACTTC. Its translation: CASSRSGRAFGDEQYF.

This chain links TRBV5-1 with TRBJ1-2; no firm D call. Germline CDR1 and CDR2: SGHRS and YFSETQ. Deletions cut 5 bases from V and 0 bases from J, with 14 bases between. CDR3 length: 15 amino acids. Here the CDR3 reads CASRYNAAANYGYTF. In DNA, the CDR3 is TGCGCCAGCAGGTATAACGCGGCAGCTAACTATGGCTACACCTTC.

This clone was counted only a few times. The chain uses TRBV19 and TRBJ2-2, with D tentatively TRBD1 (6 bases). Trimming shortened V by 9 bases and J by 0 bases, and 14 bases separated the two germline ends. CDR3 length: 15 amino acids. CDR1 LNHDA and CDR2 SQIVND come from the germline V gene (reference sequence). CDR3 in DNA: TGTGCCAGCTGTACAGGGAATGCGAACACCGGGGAGCTGTTTTTT. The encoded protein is CASCTGNANTGELFF.

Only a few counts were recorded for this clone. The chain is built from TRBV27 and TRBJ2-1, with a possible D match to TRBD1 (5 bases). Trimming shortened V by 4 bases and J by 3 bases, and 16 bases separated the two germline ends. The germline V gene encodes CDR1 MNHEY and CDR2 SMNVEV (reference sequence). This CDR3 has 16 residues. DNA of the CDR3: TGTGCCAGCAGTTCCCGGACAACCTACAACTACAATGAGCAGTTCTTC. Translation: CASSSRTTYNYNEQFF.

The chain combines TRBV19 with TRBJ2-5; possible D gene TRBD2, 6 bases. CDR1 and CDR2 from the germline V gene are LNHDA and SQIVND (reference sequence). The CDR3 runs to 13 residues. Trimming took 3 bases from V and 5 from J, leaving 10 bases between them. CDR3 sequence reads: CASSIGGGETQYF. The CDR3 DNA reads TGTGCCAGTAGTATCGGAGGAGGGGAGACCCAGTACTTC.

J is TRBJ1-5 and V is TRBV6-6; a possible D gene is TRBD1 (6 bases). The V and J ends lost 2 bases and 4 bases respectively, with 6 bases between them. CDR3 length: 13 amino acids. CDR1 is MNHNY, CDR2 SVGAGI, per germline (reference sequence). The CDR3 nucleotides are TGTGCCAGCAGTTACGGACAGAATCAGCCCCAGCATTTT. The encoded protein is CASSYGQNQPQHF.